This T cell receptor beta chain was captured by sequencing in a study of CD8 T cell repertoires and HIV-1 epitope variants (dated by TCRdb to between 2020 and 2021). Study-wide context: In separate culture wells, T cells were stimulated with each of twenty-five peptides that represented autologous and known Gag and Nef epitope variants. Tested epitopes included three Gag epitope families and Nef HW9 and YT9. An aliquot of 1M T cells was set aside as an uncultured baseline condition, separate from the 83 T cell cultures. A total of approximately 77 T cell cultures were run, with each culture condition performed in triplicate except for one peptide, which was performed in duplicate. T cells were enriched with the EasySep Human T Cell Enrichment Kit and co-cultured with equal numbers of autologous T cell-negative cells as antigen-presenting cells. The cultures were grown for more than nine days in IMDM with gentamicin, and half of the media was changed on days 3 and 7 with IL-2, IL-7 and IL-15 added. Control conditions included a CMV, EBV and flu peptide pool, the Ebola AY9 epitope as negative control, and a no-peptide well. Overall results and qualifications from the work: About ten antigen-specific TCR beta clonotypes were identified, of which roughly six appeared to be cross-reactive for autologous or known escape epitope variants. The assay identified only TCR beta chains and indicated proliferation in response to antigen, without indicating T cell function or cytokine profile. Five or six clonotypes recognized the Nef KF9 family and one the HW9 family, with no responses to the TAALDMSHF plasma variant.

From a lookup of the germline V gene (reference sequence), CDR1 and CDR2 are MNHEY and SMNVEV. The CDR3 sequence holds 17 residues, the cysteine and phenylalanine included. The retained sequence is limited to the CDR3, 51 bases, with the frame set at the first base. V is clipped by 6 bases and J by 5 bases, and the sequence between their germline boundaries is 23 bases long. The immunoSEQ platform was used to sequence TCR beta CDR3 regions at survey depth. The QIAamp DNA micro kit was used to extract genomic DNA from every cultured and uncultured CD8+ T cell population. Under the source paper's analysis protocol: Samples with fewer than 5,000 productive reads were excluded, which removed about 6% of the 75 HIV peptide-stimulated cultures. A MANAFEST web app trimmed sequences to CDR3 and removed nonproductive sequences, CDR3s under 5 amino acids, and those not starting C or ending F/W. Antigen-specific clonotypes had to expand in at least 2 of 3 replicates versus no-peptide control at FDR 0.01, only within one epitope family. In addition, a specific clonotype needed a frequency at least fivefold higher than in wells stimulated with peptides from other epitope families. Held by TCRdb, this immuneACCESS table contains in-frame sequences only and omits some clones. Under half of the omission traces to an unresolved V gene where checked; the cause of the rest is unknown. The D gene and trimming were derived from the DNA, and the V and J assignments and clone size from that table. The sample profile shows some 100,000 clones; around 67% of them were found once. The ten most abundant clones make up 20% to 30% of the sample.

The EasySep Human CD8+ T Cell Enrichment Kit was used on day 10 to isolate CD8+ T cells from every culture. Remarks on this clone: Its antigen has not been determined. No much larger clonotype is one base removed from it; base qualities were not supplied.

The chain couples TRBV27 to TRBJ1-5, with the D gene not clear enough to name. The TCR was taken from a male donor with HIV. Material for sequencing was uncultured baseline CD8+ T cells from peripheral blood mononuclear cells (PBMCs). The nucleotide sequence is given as TGTGCCAGCAGCGTCGTTTGGGCTCCCGATCGATATCAGCCCCAGCATTTT. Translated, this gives CASSVVWAPDRYQPQHF.